The TCR beta chain described here comes from a study of blood T cell repertoires in COVID-19. Study background: COVID-19 samples collected from the United States, Italy and Spain covered acute and convalescent phases. T cells, B-cell-depleted T cells, or PBMCs supplied cDNA or gDNA.

This clone was seen just once. The CDR3 runs 13 residues. The germline CDR1 and CDR2 sequences are SGHTA and FQGNSA. J lost 7 bases, V lost 5 bases, and 7 bases had no gene match. In the authors' methods: Reference gene primer amplification gave nucleated cell count estimates. Sequencing was performed with immunoSEQ multiplex PCR; in TCRdb, only in-frame clones are kept and a portion is missing. That table supplies the V and J calls and clone size; D and trimming were determined from the DNA. The repertoire includes tens of thousands of clones, over 70% of them detected once, and around a sixth sits in the top ten.

The sequence was collected from a man between 65 and 85 years old who had recovered from COVID-19. Sequencing was done on a sample of peripheral blood. The chain employs TRBV7-2 and TRBJ2-7; 8 nucleotides line up with TRBD1. CDR3: CASSPGQVREQYF. Here the CDR3 DNA reads TGTGCCAGCAGCCCGGGACAGGTTAGGGAGCAGTACTTC. The full variable domain, in which reference TRBV7-2 and TRBJ2-7 provide the parts outside the CDR3, is GAGVSQSPSNKVTEKGKDVELRCDPISGHTALYWYRQSLGQGLEFLIYFQGNSAPDKSGLPSDRFSAERTGGSVSTLTIQRTQQEDSAVYLCASSPGQVREQYFGPGTRLTVT.